The clone carrying this TCR beta chain was counted a few times. The sample belongs to a study of T cell responses to AZD1222 COVID-19 vaccine. Trimming pared 4 bases from V and 8 bases from J, leaving 8 bases between. The CDR3 is 11 amino acids. From germline, CDR1 is MNHEY and CDR2 SVGAGI. Profiled with immunoSEQ multiplex PCR; TCRdb holds only in-frame clones, not every one. The data contain roughly 53,000 clones, roughly 85% of them singletons. Material: peripheral blood, obtained on day 0 of MenACWY control vaccination. The rearrangement uses TRBV6-5 and TRBJ2-5; D unresolved. The sequence came from an adult in good health. DNA of the CDR3: TGTGCCAGCAGTTCCGGAATAACCCAGTACTTC. Encoded protein: CASSSGITQYF.